The 25 T cell receptor beta chains reported below all come from one sample, sequenced in a study of CD8+ T cells in alopecia areata. Extracted RNA was reverse transcribed into cDNA, the sequencing template. The data were produced by immunoSEQ multiplex PCR, yet TCRdb's version contains in-frame clones alone and is incomplete. The sample yields some 110,000 clones, less than 45% seen once. The sequencing sample was made of CD4+ T cells sorted from blood. These receptors came from a human donor with alopecia areata.

This clone appeared once. V gene TRBV6-6 combines with J gene TRBJ2-3; TRBD1 agrees at 11 bases. CDR1 is MNHNY and CDR2 is SVGAGI in the germline V gene (reference sequence). J gave up 5 bases and V 11 bases, and 9 bases lay outside the gene matches. This CDR3 is built from 14 residues. The CDR3 region has the DNA TGTGCCCCCGCCGGGGGACAGGGGGGAGATACGCAGTATTTT. It specifies CAPAGGQGGDTQYF.

This chain joins TRBV5-1 and TRBJ2-1; 7 positions agree with TRBD2. With 4 bases clipped from V and 8 bases from J, the junction kept 12 bases outside the gene matches. The CDR3 runs 15 residues. Looked up from germline, CDR1 is SGHRS and CDR2 is YFSETQ. In DNA form, the CDR3 reads TGCGCCAGCAGCCGCTTGGGCGGGAGTGGATATGAGCAGTTCTTC. It is translated as CASSRLGGSGYEQFF.

This rearrangement joins TRBV29-1 to TRBJ1-2; 10 bases are a match to TRBD1. The CDR3 has 13 amino acids. Germline V gene data show CDR1 as SQVTM and CDR2 as ANQGSEA. V trimming: 7 bases; J trimming: 4 bases; junction bases outside the gene matches: 6. DNA for the CDR3: TGCAGCGCTAGACAGGGGGCGAGCTATGGCTACACCTTC. Its protein product is CSARQGASYGYTF.

The sample holds many counts of this clone. The rearrangement uses TRBV28 and TRBJ1-4; tentative D call: TRBD1 (6 bases). Germline V gives CDR1 MDHEN, CDR2 SYDVKM. CDR3 size: 13 residues. V was trimmed by 10 bases and J by 2 bases, leaving 11 bases between them. Written as DNA, the CDR3 is TGTGCCATCCAGGGGAACACTAATGAAAAACTGTTTTTT. Protein sequence: CAIQGNTNEKLFF.

The chain recombines TRBV29-1 with TRBJ1-1, with D hard to call. Germline CDR1 and CDR2: SQVTM and ANQGSEA. The CDR3 is 12 residues long. The germline V and J ends were trimmed by 5 bases and 1 base, with 8 bases remaining between them. The CDR3, as DNA: TGCAGCGTTTCCGTCTCGAACACTGAAGCTTTCTTT. It translates to CSVSVSNTEAFF.

This rearrangement joins TRBV4-1 to TRBJ2-5, with D perhaps TRBD2 (6 bases). The CDR3 extends over 14 amino acids. With 0 bases removed from V and 5 bases from J, the gap between germline ends came to 10 bases. Germline V lookup: CDR1 MGHRA, CDR2 YSYEKL. The DNA of the CDR3 is TGCGCCAGCAGCCAAGATACTAGCCGGGAGACCCAGTACTTC. As protein: CASSQDTSRETQYF.

On this clone itself: Distinct nucleotide sequences in the sample also encode this CDR3. The rearrangement uses TRBV29-1 and TRBJ1-3; D might be TRBD1 (5 bases). Trimming removed 6 bases from V and 0 bases from J, with 6 bases in between. Germline V gene data show CDR1 as SQVTM and CDR2 as ANQGSEA. This CDR3 is built from 12 residues. CDR3 protein: CSVTVSGNTIYF. The DNA for the CDR3 is TGCAGCGTGACAGTCTCTGGAAACACCATATATTTT.

The rearrangement uses TRBV7-2 and TRBJ2-5; 9 nucleotides align to TRBD2. J gave up 4 bases and V 4 bases, and 4 bases lay outside the gene matches. Per germline, CDR1 SGHTA and CDR2 FQGNSA. CDR3 size: 14 residues. CDR3 sequence reads: CASSSQTSGETQYF. As DNA, the CDR3 is TGTGCCAGCAGCTCCCAGACTAGCGGAGAGACCCAGTACTTC.

This chain connects TRBV29-1 to TRBJ2-5, with D perhaps matching TRBD1 (6 bases). Germline loops: CDR1 SQVTM, CDR2 ANQGSEA. With 6 bases removed from V and 1 base from J, the gap between germline ends came to 15 bases. There are 14 residues in the CDR3. The DNA for the CDR3 is TGCAGCGTCGCTCCGACAGGACTCCAAGAGACCCAGTACTTC. Translating gives CSVAPTGLQETQYF.

This clone was picked up a small number of times. Its ends do not fully match the called genes, so a read error is possible. The V and J genes are TRBV7-9 and TRBJ2-3; D remains unclear. CDR1 is SEHNR, CDR2 FQNEAQ, per germline (reference sequence). This CDR3 region has 12 residues. The CDR3 DNA follows: TGTGCCAGCATCTTAAGAGCAGATACGCAGTATTTT. Translated, it gives CASILRADTQYF.

The chain has TRBV30 and TRBJ2-5, with 14 positions matching TRBD2. Germline V gives CDR1 GTSNPN, CDR2 SVGIG (reference sequence). V was pared by 3 bases and J by 2 bases, with 5 bases of the junction left unmatched. The CDR3 loop spans 16 amino acids. This CDR3 reads CAWRTGLAGGQETQYF. The CDR3 nucleotides read TGTGCCTGGAGAACTGGACTAGCGGGAGGTCAAGAGACCCAGTACTTC.

The chain uses TRBV18 and TRBJ2-5; D unclear. Germline CDR1 KGHSH, CDR2 LQKENI. The CDR3 has 12 residues. The V and J ends lost 4 bases and 1 base respectively, with 4 bases between them. CDR3 protein: CASSLAQETQYF. The CDR3 coding sequence is TGTGCCAGCTCACTAGCCCAAGAGACCCAGTACTTC.

The rearrangement joins TRBV28 to TRBJ2-4; D is possibly TRBD1 (5 bases). Looked up from germline, CDR1 is MDHEN and CDR2 is SYDVKM. The CDR3 runs 15 residues. The V end was cut by 3 bases, the J end by 1 base, with 10 bases between. Here the CDR3 reads CASSFPGAAKNIQYF. The DNA of the CDR3 is TGTGCCAGCAGTTTCCCTGGGGCCGCCAAAAACATTCAGTACTTC. The full variable domain, its missing parts supplied by reference TRBV28 and TRBJ2-4, is DVKVTQSSRYLVKRTGEKVFLECVQDMDHENMFWYRQDPGLGLRLIYFSYDVKMKEKGDIPEGYSVSREKKERFSLILESASTNQTSMYLCASSFPGAAKNIQYFGAGTRLSVL.

Concerning this clone: The same CDR3 can be traced to other DNA sequences in this sample. The gene calls are TRBV30 and TRBJ1-2; tentative D call: TRBD1 (6 bases). Germline CDR1 is GTSNPN and CDR2 is SVGIG (reference sequence). The CDR3 runs 12 residues. V lost 3 bases and J lost 7, with 12 bases in between. CDR3 bases: TGTGCCTGGAGCCGACAGGCCGGTGGCTACACCTTC. It translates to CAWSRQAGGYTF.

The chain couples TRBV7-9 to TRBJ2-3, with D perhaps TRBD2 (5 bases). The CDR3 spans 14 residues. Germline CDR1 and CDR2: SEHNR and FQNEAQ (reference sequence). Trimming pared 8 bases from V and 1 base from J, leaving 13 bases between. CDR3 coding DNA: TGTGCCAGCCGAGAGCGGATAGGCACAGATACGCAGTATTTT. Translating it yields CASRERIGTDTQYF. The entire variable domain, with the rest obtained from reference TRBV7-9 and TRBJ2-3, is as follows: DTGVSQNPRHKITKRGQNVTFRCDPISEHNRLYWYRQTLGQGPEFLTYFQNEAQLEKSRLLSDRFSAERPKGSFSTLEIQRTEQGDSAMYLCASRERIGTDTQYFGPGTRLTVL.

This clone was counted only a few times. This chain uses TRBV30 with TRBJ1-3; 8 bases agree with TRBD1. Germline V gene sequence: CDR1 GTSNPN, CDR2 SVGIG (reference sequence). CDR3 length: 14 residues. The junction had 3 bases not matched to a gene; V was cut back by 3 bases and J by 2 bases. The CDR3, as DNA: TGTGCCTGGAGGACAGGGGTTACTGGAAACACCATATATTTT. Residues: CAWRTGVTGNTIYF.

The rearrangement links TRBV4-1 to TRBJ2-2; tentatively, D is TRBD1 or TRBD2 (5 bases each). Trimming removed 4 bases at V and 1 base at J, with 13 bases between. This CDR3 is 16 amino acids long. Germline values: CDR1 MGHRA, CDR2 YSYEKL. The CDR3 nucleotides read TGCGCCAGCAGCCCACCGGGGCGGGTGAACACCGGGGAGCTGTTTTTT. This encodes CASSPPGRVNTGELFF.

The gene calls are TRBV29-1 and TRBJ2-2, with 8 bases lining up with TRBD1. This CDR3 comprises 14 residues. Per the germline V gene, CDR1 is SQVTM and CDR2 is ANQGSEA. Losses at the gene ends were 7 bases for V and 0 bases for J; bases not matched to a gene: 4. Written as DNA, the CDR3 is TGCAGCGGCCAGGACAGGGCGAACACCGGGGAGCTGTTTTTT. Protein: CSGQDRANTGELFF.

This clone turned up a few times. The J gene is TRBJ2-3, the V gene TRBV7-2, with 9 bases that match TRBD2. Germline V gene data show CDR1 as SGHTA and CDR2 as FQGNSA. There are 17 residues in the CDR3. Germline trimming cut 5 bases from V and 3 bases from J; bases unmatched to any gene: 12. The CDR3 nucleotides read TGTGCCAGCAGCCGTACGGCGCGGGGGGGCAGGACAGATACGCAGTATTTT. Encoded protein: CASSRTARGGRTDTQYF.

This clone was detected a few times. The chain couples TRBV2 to TRBJ1-5, with a tentative D call TRBD1 (5 bases). V lost 5 bases and J lost 9, with 17 bases in between. Looked up from germline, CDR1 is SNHLY and CDR2 is FYNNEI. This CDR3 is 14 amino acids long. CDR3 DNA sequence: TGTGCCAGCAGTTTAGAACCATCCCAGGGGCCCCAGCATTTT. Translated: CASSLEPSQGPQHF.

Regarding this clone: The junction and the germline gene differ at one end; a read error may be behind it. V gene TRBV9 combines with J gene TRBJ2-5; unclear D gene. The CDR3 spans 14 residues. CDR1 SGDLS and CDR2 YYNGEE come from the germline V gene. CDR3 residues: CASSSHGAEDTQYF. In DNA, the CDR3 is TGTGCCAGCAGCTCACACGGAGCTGAAGATACCCAGTACTTC.

The chain has TRBV5-6 and TRBJ2-6; D call uncertain. The CDR3 sequence is 17 residues long. Germline CDR1 reads SGHDT; CDR2 reads YYEEEE. V was cut by 0 bases and J by 0 bases, with 10 bases left in between. The CDR3 region has the DNA TGTGCCAGCAGCTTGGCCTCCCCAGGCTCTGGGGCCAACGTCCTGACTTTC. It yields the protein CASSLASPGSGANVLTF.

This clone was picked up a small number of times. The genes are TRBV28 and TRBJ2-2; D is unclear. Germline CDR1 reads MDHEN; CDR2 reads SYDVKM. The CDR3 is made up of 14 amino acids. Trimming cost V 6 bases and J 6 bases, with 14 bases left between them. The CDR3: CASSPPKVPGELFF. CDR3 bases: TGTGCCAGCAGCCCTCCGAAGGTTCCCGGGGAGCTGTTTTTT.

This clone showed up just a few times. The chain links TRBV4-3 to TRBJ2-4; D is unresolved. V dropped 0 bases and J dropped 6 bases, with 12 bases sitting between them. Germline V gene sequence: CDR1 LGHNA, CDR2 YSLEER. This CDR3 contains 15 residues. CDR3 in amino acids: CASSQDRRTGNIQYF. Written as DNA, the CDR3 is TGCGCCAGCAGCCAAGATAGAAGGACCGGAAACATTCAGTACTTC.

The chain combines TRBV7-2 with TRBJ1-1, with D perhaps TRBD1 (5 bases). Germline lookup yields CDR1 SGHTA and CDR2 FQGNSA. Trimming stripped 1 base from V and 4 bases from J, with 7 bases between. This CDR3 is 13 amino acids long. CDR3 protein: CASSLGGATEAFF. CDR3 DNA sequence: TGTGCCAGCAGCTTAGGAGGGGCCACTGAAGCTTTCTTT.